The clone carrying this T cell receptor beta chain appeared once. The data belong to a study of T cell changes during pregnancy in multiple sclerosis. The data were produced by immunoSEQ multiplex PCR, yet TCRdb's version contains in-frame clones alone and is incomplete. The sample consists of around 100,000 clones, about 90% of them appearing once. Germline lookup yields CDR1 SGHRS and CDR2 YFSETQ. Trimming pared 6 bases from V and 1 base from J, leaving 4 bases between. The CDR3 runs 12 residues. This TCR came from a female donor with multiple sclerosis, enrolled in a pregnancy study. J is TRBJ2-2 and V is TRBV5-1, with unresolved D. The sample here was peripheral blood, taken after pregnancy. The DNA for the CDR3 is TGCGCCAGCACCCAGAACACCGGGGAGCTGTTTTTT. Translation: CASTQNTGELFF.